These 3 T cell receptor beta chains originate from one sample sequenced in a study of T cell changes during pregnancy in multiple sclerosis. TCRdb's table, derived via immunoSEQ multiplex PCR, lists solely in-frame clones and lacks some. This table has 45,000 to 70,000 clones, approximately 90% appearing once. Source: peripheral blood, taken in the third trimester of pregnancy. Source of these receptors: a female donor in good health, enrolled as a control in a pregnancy study.

This clone appeared a single time. The chain uses TRBV18 and TRBJ2-5; 8 nucleotides line up with TRBD1. V trimming: 3 bases; J trimming: 5 bases; junction bases outside the gene matches: 8. CDR3 length equals 15 residues. The germline CDR1 and CDR2 sequences are KGHSH and LQKENI. This chain's CDR3 is CASSPSRTGTETQYF. The CDR3 DNA follows: TGTGCCAGCTCACCCTCTCGGACAGGGACGGAGACCCAGTACTTC.

CDR3 sequence reads: CASRAEDRAYGYTF. CDR3 sequence (DNA): TGTGCCAGCAGGGCCGAGGACAGAGCCTATGGCTACACCTTC. This sequence joins TRBV6-5 and TRBJ1-2, with D possibly matching TRBD1 (6 bases). V was trimmed by 6 bases and J by 4 bases, leaving 15 bases between them. The CDR3 runs 14 residues. The germline V gene encodes CDR1 MNHEY and CDR2 SVGAGI.

The genes are TRBV15 and TRBJ2-1, with 14 positions matching TRBD2. V lost 4 bases, J lost 9 bases, and 5 bases stayed unmatched. The CDR3 contains 15 residues. In germline, CDR1 is LNHNV, CDR2 YYDKDF (reference sequence). The CDR3 loop reads CATSKGLAGVGEQFF. CDR3 bases: TGTGCCACCAGCAAGGGACTAGCGGGAGTTGGTGAGCAGTTCTTC. Full variable domain (outside the CDR3, taken from reference TRBV15 and TRBJ2-1): DAMVIQNPRYQVTQFGKPVTLSCSQTLNHNVMYWYQQKSSQAPKLLFHYYDKDFNNEADTPDNFQSRRPNTSFCFLDIRSPGLGDTAMYLCATSKGLAGVGEQFFGPGTRLTVL.